This TCR beta chain is drawn from a study of T cells in localized non-small cell lung cancer. Profiled with immunoSEQ multiplex PCR; TCRdb holds only in-frame clones, not every one. The sample records some 38,000 clones, 86% being singletons. About this clone itself: What it binds is not known.

Study-wide results and limits: There were a median roughly 59 of the top 100 tumor clones appearing in adjacent lung. Tumor samples were not multi-region, leaving intratumor heterogeneity unexcluded. A raised T cell density in blood coincided with lengthier overall survival.

Trimming took 5 bases from V and 0 from J, leaving 15 bases between them. The germline V gene has CDR1 ENHRY and CDR2 SYGVKD. This CDR3 spans 16 amino acids. Sequences were derived from peripheral blood mononuclear cells, sampled before any cancer treatment. The chain employs TRBV10-3 and TRBJ2-3; D may be TRBD1 or TRBD2 (5 bases each). The source is a male donor older than 55 with stage II lung adenocarcinoma. CDR3 sequence (DNA): TGTGCCATCAGTCCGTGGGACCCTAAAAGCACAGATACGCAGTATTTT. Amino acid sequence: CAISPWDPKSTDTQYF.